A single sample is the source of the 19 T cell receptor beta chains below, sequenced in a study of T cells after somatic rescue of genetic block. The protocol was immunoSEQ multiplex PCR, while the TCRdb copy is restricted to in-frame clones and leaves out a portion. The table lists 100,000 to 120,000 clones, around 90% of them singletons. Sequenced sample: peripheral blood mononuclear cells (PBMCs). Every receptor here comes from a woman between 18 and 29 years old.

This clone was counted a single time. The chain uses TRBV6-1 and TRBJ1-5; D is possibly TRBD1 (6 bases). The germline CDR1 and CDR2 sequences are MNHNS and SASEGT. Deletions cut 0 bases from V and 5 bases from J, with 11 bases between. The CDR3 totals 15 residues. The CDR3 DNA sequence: TGTGCCAGCAGTGAAGCTGGGGGCCTCCATCAGCCCCAGCATTTT. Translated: CASSEAGGLHQPQHF.

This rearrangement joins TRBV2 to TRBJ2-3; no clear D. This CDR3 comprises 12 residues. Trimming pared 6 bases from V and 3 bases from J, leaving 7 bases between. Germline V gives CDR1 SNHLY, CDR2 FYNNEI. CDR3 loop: CASRIATDTQYF. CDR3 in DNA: TGTGCCAGCAGAATAGCTACAGATACGCAGTATTTT.

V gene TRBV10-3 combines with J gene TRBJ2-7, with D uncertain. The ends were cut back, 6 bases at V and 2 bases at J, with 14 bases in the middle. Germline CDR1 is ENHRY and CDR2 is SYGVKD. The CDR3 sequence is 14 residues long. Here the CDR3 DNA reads TGTGCCATCAGGACGTCGGCAGGAACCTACGAGCAGTACTTC. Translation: CAIRTSAGTYEQYF.

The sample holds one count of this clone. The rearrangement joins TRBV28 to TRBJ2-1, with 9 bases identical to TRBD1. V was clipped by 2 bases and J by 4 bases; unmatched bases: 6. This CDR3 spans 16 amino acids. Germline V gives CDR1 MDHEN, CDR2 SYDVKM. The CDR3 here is CASSLKGTGLYNEQFF. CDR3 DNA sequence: TGTGCCAGCAGTTTAAAAGGGACAGGGTTATACAATGAGCAGTTCTTC.

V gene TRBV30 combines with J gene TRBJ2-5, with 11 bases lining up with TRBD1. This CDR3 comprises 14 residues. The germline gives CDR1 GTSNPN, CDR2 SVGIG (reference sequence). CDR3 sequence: CARTNRDRGETQYF. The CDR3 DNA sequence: TGTGCTCGAACTAACCGGGACAGGGGGGAGACCCAGTACTTC.

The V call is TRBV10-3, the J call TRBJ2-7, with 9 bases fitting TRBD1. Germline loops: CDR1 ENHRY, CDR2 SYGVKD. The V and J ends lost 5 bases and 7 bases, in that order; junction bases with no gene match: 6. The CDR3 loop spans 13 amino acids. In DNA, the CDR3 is TGTGCCATCAGTATACAGGGGGCGGATGAGCAGTACTTC. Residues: CAISIQGADEQYF.

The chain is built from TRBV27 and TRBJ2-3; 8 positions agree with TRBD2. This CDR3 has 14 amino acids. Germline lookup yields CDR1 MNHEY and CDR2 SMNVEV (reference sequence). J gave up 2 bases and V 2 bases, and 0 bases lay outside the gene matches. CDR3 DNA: TGTGCCAGCAGTTTAGGACTAGCCACAGATACGCAGTATTTT. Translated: CASSLGLATDTQYF.

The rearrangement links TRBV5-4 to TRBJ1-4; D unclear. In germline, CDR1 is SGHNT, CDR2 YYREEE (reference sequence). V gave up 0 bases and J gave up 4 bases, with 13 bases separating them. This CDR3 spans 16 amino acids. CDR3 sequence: CASSLVGPEVNEKLFF. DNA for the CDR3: TGTGCCAGCAGCTTGGTTGGGCCAGAGGTTAATGAAAAACTGTTTTTT.

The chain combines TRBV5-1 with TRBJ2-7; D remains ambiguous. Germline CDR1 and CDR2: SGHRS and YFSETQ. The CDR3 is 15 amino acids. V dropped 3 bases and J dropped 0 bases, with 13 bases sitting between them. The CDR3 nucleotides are TGCGCCAGCAGCTCTCTACGCGGCAACTCCTACGAGCAGTACTTC. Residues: CASSSLRGNSYEQYF.

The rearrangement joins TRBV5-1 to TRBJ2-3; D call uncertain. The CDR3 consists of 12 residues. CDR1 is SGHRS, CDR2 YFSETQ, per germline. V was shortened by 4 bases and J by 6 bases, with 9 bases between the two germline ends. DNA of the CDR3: TGCGCCAGCAGCATTCTGGCGGATACGCAGTATTTT. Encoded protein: CASSILADTQYF.

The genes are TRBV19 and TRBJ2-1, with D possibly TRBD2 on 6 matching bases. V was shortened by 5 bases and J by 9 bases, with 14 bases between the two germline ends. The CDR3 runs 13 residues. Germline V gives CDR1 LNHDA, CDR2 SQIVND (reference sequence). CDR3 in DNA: TGTGCCAGTAGTGCGGGACTCTCGGGTGAGCAGTTCTTC. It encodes CASSAGLSGEQFF. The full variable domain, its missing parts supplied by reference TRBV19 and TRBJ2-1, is DGGITQSPKYLFRKEGQNVTLSCEQNLNHDAMYWYRQDPGQGLRLIYYSQIVNDFQKGDIAEGYSVSREKKESFPLTVTSAQKNPTAFYLCASSAGLSGEQFFGPGTRLTVL.

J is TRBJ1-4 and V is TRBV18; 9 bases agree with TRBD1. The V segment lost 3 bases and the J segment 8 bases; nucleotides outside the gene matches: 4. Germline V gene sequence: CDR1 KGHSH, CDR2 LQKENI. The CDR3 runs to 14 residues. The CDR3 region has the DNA TGTGCCAGCTCACCTCGGACAGGGGACGAAAAACTGTTTTTT. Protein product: CASSPRTGDEKLFF.

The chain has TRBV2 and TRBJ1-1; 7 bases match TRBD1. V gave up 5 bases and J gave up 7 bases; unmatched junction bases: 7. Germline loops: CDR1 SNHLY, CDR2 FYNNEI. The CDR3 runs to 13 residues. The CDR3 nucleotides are TGTGCCAGCAGTCAGGACAGGTCGTTTGAAGCTTTCTTT. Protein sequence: CASSQDRSFEAFF.

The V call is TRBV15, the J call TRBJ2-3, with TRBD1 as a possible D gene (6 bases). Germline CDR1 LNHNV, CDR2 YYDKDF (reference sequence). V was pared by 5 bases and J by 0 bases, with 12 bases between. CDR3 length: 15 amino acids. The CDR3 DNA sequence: TGTGCCACCAGCTCCCGACAGGATAGCACAGATACGCAGTATTTT. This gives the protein CATSSRQDSTDTQYF. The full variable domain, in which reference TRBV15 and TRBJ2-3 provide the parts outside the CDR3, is DAMVIQNPRYQVTQFGKPVTLSCSQTLNHNVMYWYQQKSSQAPKLLFHYYDKDFNNEADTPDNFQSRRPNTSFCFLDIRSPGLGDTAMYLCATSSRQDSTDTQYFGPGTRLTVL.

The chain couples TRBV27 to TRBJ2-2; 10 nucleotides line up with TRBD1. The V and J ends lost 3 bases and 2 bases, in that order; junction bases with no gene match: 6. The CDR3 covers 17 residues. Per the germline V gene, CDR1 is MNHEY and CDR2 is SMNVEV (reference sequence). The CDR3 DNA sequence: TGTGCCAGCAGTTTCGACAGACAGGGGGCTAACACCGGGGAGCTGTTTTTT. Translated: CASSFDRQGANTGELFF.

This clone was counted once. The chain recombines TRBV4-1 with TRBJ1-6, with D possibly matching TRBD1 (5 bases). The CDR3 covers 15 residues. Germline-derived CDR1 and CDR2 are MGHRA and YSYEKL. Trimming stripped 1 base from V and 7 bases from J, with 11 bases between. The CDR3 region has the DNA TGCGCCAGCAGCCAAGGTCGAGGGGAAAATTCACCCCTCCACTTT. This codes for CASSQGRGENSPLHF.

The CDR3 coding sequence is TGTGCCAGTAGTCCCGGATACAGCACAGATACGCAGTATTTT. It encodes CASSPGYSTDTQYF. The rearrangement links TRBV19 to TRBJ2-3; D gene ambiguous. The CDR3 consists of 14 residues. Germline V gene lookup returns CDR1 LNHDA and CDR2 SQIVND (reference sequence). The V and J ends lost 5 bases and 0 bases respectively, with 9 bases between them.

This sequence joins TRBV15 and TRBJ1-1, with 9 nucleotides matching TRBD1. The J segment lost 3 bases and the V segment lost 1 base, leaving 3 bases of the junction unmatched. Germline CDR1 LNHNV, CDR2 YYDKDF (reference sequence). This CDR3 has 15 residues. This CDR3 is CATSRVGDRDTEAFF. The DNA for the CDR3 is TGTGCCACCAGCAGAGTAGGGGACAGGGACACTGAAGCTTTCTTT.

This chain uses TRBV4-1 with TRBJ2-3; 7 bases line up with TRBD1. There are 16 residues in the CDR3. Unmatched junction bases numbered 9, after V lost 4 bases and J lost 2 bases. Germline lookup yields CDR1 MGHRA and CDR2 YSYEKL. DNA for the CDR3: TGCGCCAGCAGCCTCAACCGGGACAGCACCACAGATACGCAGTATTTT. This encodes CASSLNRDSTTDTQYF.